The rows below give T cell receptor beta chains drawn from one sample of a study of blood T cell repertoires in COVID-19. The data were produced by immunoSEQ multiplex PCR, yet TCRdb's version contains in-frame clones alone and is incomplete. The profile shows fewer than 200,000 clones, around three quarters of them singletons. The sample consisted of peripheral blood. The receptors originated from a man aged 55 to 70 with acute or convalescent COVID-19. CDR3s include the opening cysteine and the closing phenylalanine or tryptophan. D genes are given only for firm matches. The listing skips clone size in some rows; elsewhere it reads once, few, many or a size class.

TRBJ2-2 | TRBV6-5 | - | TRBD1 | TGTGCCAGCCATAGACAGGGGGCTGGCGGGGAGCTGTTTTTT | CASHRQGAGGELFF
TRBJ2-7 | TRBV21-1 | - | - | TGTGCCAGCAGCAACCAGGGGCTGGCCCCGAACTTC | CASSNQGLAPNF
TRBJ2-3 | TRBV29-1 | - | TRBD2 | TGCAGCGTGGGACGACTAGCGGGTCGCACAGATACGCAGTATTTT | CSVGRLAGRTDTQYF
TRBJ1-4 | TRBV19 | - | - | TGTGCCAGTAGTATGTACAGGTCAACTAATGAAAAACTGTTTTTT | CASSMYRSTNEKLFF
TRBJ2-3 | TRBV5-1 | - | TRBD2 | TGCGCCAGCAGCCGGGGACTAGCGGGGGGGCCCCCAGATACGCAGTATTTT | CASSRGLAGGPPDTQYF
TRBJ2-7 | TRBV29-1 | - | TRBD1 | TGCAGCGTTGAAGATCCGGCGACAGGGTATTCGGACGAGCAGTACTTC | CSVEDPATGYSDEQYF
TRBJ2-1 | TRBV7-8 | - | TRBD2 | TGTGCCAGCAGCTTTGTTAGCGGGGGGGACTATGAGCAGTTCTTC | CASSFVSGGDYEQFF
TRBJ1-2 | TRBV25-1 | - | - | TGTGCCAGCAGCGGAATGACAGGCCCGCCTAACTATGGCTACACCTTC | CASSGMTGPPNYGYTF
TRBJ2-1 | TRBV5-6 | - | - | TGTGCCAGTGGACGGGGTGCCAATGAGCAGTTCTTC | CASGRGANEQFF
TRBJ1-6 | TRBV9 | - | TRBD1 | TGTGCCAGCAGCCGTGAGGGACAGCCCGATTATAATTCACCCCTCCACTTT | CASSREGQPDYNSPLHF
TRBJ1-2 | TRBV19 | - | TRBD1 | TGTGCCAGTGCCGGGACAGGGGGAAACTATGGCTACACCTTC | CASAGTGGNYGYTF
TRBJ1-1 | TRBV7-2 | - | - | TGTGCCAGCAGCTTAGGTACAGGGATGAACACTGAAGCTTTCTTT | CASSLGTGMNTEAFF
TRBJ2-1 | TRBV7-2 | once | TRBD2 | TGTGCCAGCAGCTTAAAGGCGGGGGCCTACAATGAGCAGTTCTTC | CASSLKAGAYNEQFF
TRBJ2-7 | TRBV19 | - | - | TGTGCCAGTAAGGTAGGGGACACCGCCTACGAGCAGTACTTC | CASKVGDTAYEQYF
TRBJ1-2 | TRBV3-1/TRBV3-2 | - | TRBD1 | TGTGCCAGCAGCCTAAATCTCGGGACAGGGGGTGGCTACACCTTC | CASSLNLGTGGGYTF
TRBJ2-1 | TRBV24-1 | - | TRBD1 | TGTGCCACCAGTGACCCTCCGACAGGGAGTGATGAGCAGTTCTTC | CATSDPPTGSDEQFF
TRBJ1-1 | TRBV5-1 | - | - | TGCGCCAGCAGCTTCCCGGGGGGGAACACTGAAGCTTTCTTT | CASSFPGGNTEAFF
TRBJ2-5 | TRBV12-3/TRBV12-4 | - | TRBD2 | TGTGCCAGCAGGTCGCGACTAGCGGAGACCCAGTACTTC | CASRSRLAETQYF
TRBJ1-1 | TRBV19 | - | - | TGTGCCAGTAGTATAGAAAAGGGGGGGAGCGCTGAAGCTTTCTTT | CASSIEKGGSAEAFF
TRBJ2-1 | TRBV7-3 | - | - | TGTGCCAGCAGCTTCCTACTAGGGAATGAGCAGTTCTTC | CASSFLLGNEQFF
TRBJ2-7 | TRBV6-5 | - | TRBD1 | TGTGCCAGCAGCCGCGCCGGGACAGGGAACAACGAGCAGTACTTC | CASSRAGTGNNEQYF
TRBJ2-3 | TRBV3-1/TRBV3-2 | once | TRBD1 | TGTGCCAGCAGCCAAGAAATCGACAGGGAGCCCACAGATACGCAGTATTTT | CASSQEIDREPTDTQYF
TRBJ2-3 | TRBV4-2 | - | TRBD2 | TGTGCCAGCAGCCAATCAAGGACTAGCGGGGGGGTATCTGCAGATACGCAGTATTTT | CASSQSRTSGGVSADTQYF
TRBJ2-7 | TRBV29-1 | - | - | TGCAGCGTTGAAGATTGGGGGCACGAGCAGTACTTC | CSVEDWGHEQYF
TRBJ2-4 | TRBV2 | few | TRBD1 | TGTGCCAGCAGTGCGACAGGGCCCCTAGCCAAAAACATTCAGTACTTC | CASSATGPLAKNIQYF
TRBJ1-6 | TRBV6-5 | few | - | TGTGCCAGCAGCCTCGGGACTCTGAATAATTCACCCCTCCACTTT | CASSLGTLNNSPLHF
TRBJ2-7 | TRBV7-2 | - | TRBD1 | TGTGCCAGCAGCGTACTGGGACAGGGAAGCTCCTACGAGCAGTACTTC | CASSVLGQGSSYEQYF
TRBJ1-6 | TRBV7-8 | - | - | TGTGCCAGCAGCTTAGCAAGAGGCGGGAGTAATTCACCCCTCCACTTT | CASSLARGGSNSPLHF
TRBJ2-7 | TRBV4-2 | - | TRBD2 | TGTGCCAGCAGCCGTCAGGCTAGCGGGGGAACCGCCTCCTCCTACGAGCAGTACTTC | CASSRQASGGTASSYEQYF
TRBJ1-1 | TRBV6-2/TRBV6-3 | - | - | TGTGCCAGCAGTTACTTAATCACTGAAGCTTTCTTT | CASSYLITEAFF
TRBJ1-3 | TRBV30 | - | - | TGTGCCTGGAGCGCAGGGTCTTTCTCTGGAAACACCATATATTTT | CAWSAGSFSGNTIYF
TRBJ1-4 | TRBV4-1 | - | - | TGCGCCAGCAGCCCAGGATTTAGAACTAATGAAAAACTGTTTTTT | CASSPGFRTNEKLFF
TRBJ1-2 | TRBV4-1 | - | - | TGCGCCAGCAGCCAAGATTTTCCGGGGGATGGCTACACCTTC | CASSQDFPGDGYTF
TRBJ2-7 | TRBV4-1 | - | TRBD1 | TGCGCCAGCAGTCAAGTAATACAGGGGGCGGGCGAGCAGTACTTC | CASSQVIQGAGEQYF
TRBJ2-7 | TRBV7-9 | - | - | TGTGCCAGCAGCCCAGGTCGCACTCTCTACGAGCAGTACTTC | CASSPGRTLYEQYF
TRBJ1-2 | TRBV5-8 | - | - | TGTGCCAGCGGACAGCGAGGGACCTATGGCTACACCTTC | CASGQRGTYGYTF
TRBJ2-1 | TRBV5-1 | once | - | TGCGCCAGCAGAGAGGGGCGGGGTGGGGATGAGCAGTTCTTC | CASREGRGGDEQFF
TRBJ1-1 | TRBV19 | - | TRBD1 | TGTGCCAGTAGTACAGGGGGAAACACTGAAGCTTTCTTT | CASSTGGNTEAFF
TRBJ1-2 | TRBV15 | - | TRBD1 | TGTGCCACCAGCAGAGATAGGGCAGGGGGGAAGGATGGCTACACCTTC | CATSRDRAGGKDGYTF
TRBJ1-1 | TRBV6-6 | once | TRBD1 | TGTGCCAGCAGCTACGACAGGGTGACTGAAGCTTTCTTT | CASSYDRVTEAFF
TRBJ2-3 | TRBV19 | - | TRBD2 | TGTGCCAACCAGGAGGGACTAGCCACAGATACGCAGTATTTT | CANQEGLATDTQYF
TRBJ1-6 | TRBV4-1 | few | - | TGCGCCAGCAGCCAAGATCTTAGTTCACCCCTCCACTTT | CASSQDLSSPLHF
TRBJ1-5 | TRBV9 | - | TRBD1 | TGTGCCAGCAGCGGGACAGGGGACATGAATCAGCCCCAGCATTTT | CASSGTGDMNQPQHF
TRBJ1-2 | TRBV5-6 | - | - | TGTGCCAGCAGCTTGGTCGACAGCAACTATGGCTACACCTTC | CASSLVDSNYGYTF
TRBJ2-1 | TRBV7-2 | - | - | TGTGCCAGCAGCCCCCACGAAGCGGGTACTGAGCAGTTCTTC | CASSPHEAGTEQFF
TRBJ1-1 | TRBV4-1 | few | TRBD1 | TGCGCCAGCAGCCAGGGACAGGGGGGTACTGAAGCTTTCTTT | CASSQGQGGTEAFF
TRBJ1-1 | TRBV5-4 | - | TRBD1 | TGTGCCAGCAGCTTGAAGGGTAGGGGGCGAGACACTGAAGCTTTCTTT | CASSLKGRGRDTEAFF
TRBJ1-5 | TRBV5-1 | - | - | TGCGCCAGCAGCTTGGAAGGGGGGAGGGAACAGCCCCAGCATTTT | CASSLEGGREQPQHF
TRBJ2-1 | TRBV24-1 | - | TRBD1 | TGTGCCACCAGTGATATGGACAGGGGGGATGAGCAGTTCTTC | CATSDMDRGDEQFF
TRBJ2-5 | TRBV7-9 | - | TRBD1 | TGTGCCAGCAGTCGTACAGGGGGTGGCGAGACCCAGTACTTC | CASSRTGGGETQYF
TRBJ2-1 | TRBV7-2 | - | - | TGTGCCAGCAGCTTAGCAGTGGCGACGGGAAACAATGAGCAGTTCTTC | CASSLAVATGNNEQFF
TRBJ1-2 | TRBV29-1 | many | - | TGCAGCATACAGATGTTGGCAGGGCCTAACTATGGCTACACCTTC | CSIQMLAGPNYGYTF
TRBJ1-6 | TRBV19 | - | TRBD1 | TGTGCCAGTAGCACCGGACAGGGGGCTTCACCCCTCCACTTT | CASSTGQGASPLHF
TRBJ1-4 | TRBV5-1 | - | TRBD1 | TGCGCCAGCAGCGGCCTCGGACAGGGTCTAGAAAAACTGTTTTTT | CASSGLGQGLEKLFF